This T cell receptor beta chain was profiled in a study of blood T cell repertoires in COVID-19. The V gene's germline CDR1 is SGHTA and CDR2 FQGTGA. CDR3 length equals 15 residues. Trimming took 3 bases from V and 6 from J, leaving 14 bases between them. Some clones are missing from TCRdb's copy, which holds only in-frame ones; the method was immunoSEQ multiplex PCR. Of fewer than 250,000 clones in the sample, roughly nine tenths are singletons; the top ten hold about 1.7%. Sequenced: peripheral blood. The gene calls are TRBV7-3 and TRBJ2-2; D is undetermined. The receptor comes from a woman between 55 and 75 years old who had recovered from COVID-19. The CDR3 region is CASSFLFPGPGELFF. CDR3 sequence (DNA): TGTGCCAGCAGCTTCCTTTTCCCTGGCCCCGGGGAGCTGTTTTTT. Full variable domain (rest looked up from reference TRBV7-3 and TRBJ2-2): GAGVSQTPSNKVTEKGKYVELRCDPISGHTALYWYRQSLGQGPEFLIYFQGTGAADDSGLPNDRFFAVRPEGSVSTLKIQRTERGDSAVYLCASSFLFPGPGELFFGEGSRLTVL.